The present TCR beta chain was sequenced within a study of cytomegalovirus exposure and HLA in healthy donors. PCR primers comprised 60 Vbeta and 13 Jbeta primers. TCRdb's table, derived via immunoSEQ multiplex PCR, lists solely in-frame clones and lacks some. The sample spans about 25,000 clones; the ten largest clones claim roughly 18%. V lost 2 bases, J lost 1 base, and 14 bases lay in between. The CDR3 consists of 16 residues. The V gene's germline CDR1 is MGHRA and CDR2 YSYEKL. The sequenced sample was PBMCs. The rearrangement uses TRBV4-1 and TRBJ1-1; D gene ambiguous. This TCR was recovered from a male donor in good health and CMV-seropositive. The CDR3 loop is CASSQSRRLTNTEAFF. The CDR3 DNA reads TGCGCCAGCAGCCAAAGTAGGAGACTTACGAACACTGAAGCTTTCTTT.